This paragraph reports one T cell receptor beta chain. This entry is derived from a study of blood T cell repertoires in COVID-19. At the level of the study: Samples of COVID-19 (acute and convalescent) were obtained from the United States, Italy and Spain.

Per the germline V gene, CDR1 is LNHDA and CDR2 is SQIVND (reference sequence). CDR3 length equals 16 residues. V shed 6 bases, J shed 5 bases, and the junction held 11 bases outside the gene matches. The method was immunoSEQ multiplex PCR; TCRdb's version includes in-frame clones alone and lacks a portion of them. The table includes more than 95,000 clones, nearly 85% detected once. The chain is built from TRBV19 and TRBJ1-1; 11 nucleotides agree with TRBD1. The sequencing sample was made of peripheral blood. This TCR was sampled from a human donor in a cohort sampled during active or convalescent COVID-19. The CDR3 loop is CASSPRGTGGKTEAFF. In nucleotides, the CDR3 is TGTGCCAGTAGCCCACGGGGGACAGGGGGGAAGACTGAAGCTTTCTTT.